This T cell receptor (beta chain) was recovered during a study of blood T cells in healthy people across ages (dated by TCRdb to about 2015). Study-wide context: In model experiments, template switching captured about one uniquely barcoded TCR beta cDNA molecule for every two T cells. To track age-related changes in TCR beta repertoire diversity, the study relied on deep sequencing normalized with unique cDNA molecular identifiers. Four age groups were formed from the donors: young (average around 15 years), middle-aged (approximately 39), aged (approximately 60) and long-lived (about 80). To avoid experimental bias, donors of different ages were spread randomly across the sequencing lanes. The study analyzed two additional independent replicas of 1 million unique cDNA reads from the same blood draw for two donors, one aged 18 to 29 and one aged 80 or older. On the study overall, not on this receptor specifically: Compared with the aged group, the long-lived group had more naive CD4+ T cells, fewer expanded clones and increased TCR diversity, suggesting age selection. As age increased, observed TCR beta diversity per million T cells dropped in a roughly linear way, and a significant reduction was already evident by age about 40. Because profiling used bulk unsorted PBMCs, naive and antigen-experienced compartments could not be compared conclusively. Estimates of total diversity based on one million sequenced T cells were considered lower bounds and underestimates. Because donor CMV infection status was unknown, age-related changes in expanded clonotypes were potentially confounded. There was a strong correlation between observed TCR beta diversity and the percentage of naive T cells measured by flow cytometry.

Trimming costs V 0 bases and J 1 base, and their ends lie 10 bases apart. CDR3 length: 16 amino acids, cysteine to phenylalanine. Kept here is only the CDR3 DNA, which spans 48 bases and is read in frame from base 1. For CDR1 and CDR2, the germline V gene lists SGHRS and YFSETQ. As for this clonotype: What this receptor recognizes is not known. Qualities for individual bases were not recorded, and no much larger clone is one base off.

The method behind the library was 5' RACE. The reads were generated on an Illumina HiSeq 2500. A second PCR of about 7 to 12 cycles was run with a J-beta primer mix and a sample-barcoded 5' primer. Each TCR beta cDNA molecule received a unique molecular identifier from a template-switch 5' adaptor carrying 12 random nucleotides. Each sample yielded at least 3 million CDR3-containing paired-end reads. First-strand cDNA was synthesized from all RNA with the Mint cDNA synthesis kit, primed by a TRBC-specific oligonucleotide. After uracil-DNA glycosylase treatment, a first 18-cycle PCR used universal primers M1SS and BC2_uni_R on all cDNA. The published analysis was carried out like this. For normalization, 1 million high-quality reads were randomly selected from each sample, with every read carrying a distinct molecular identifier. Instead of being binned into consensus sequences, reads with shared molecular identifiers were discarded. MiTCR, set to a Q25 quality threshold and the strictest error-elimination algorithm, was used for CDR3 identification, clonotype clustering and error correction. A nonparametric unseen species model using Euler transformation provided a lower-bound estimate of total TCR beta diversity. The public sequencing data were trimmed at Q25 with fastp and processed into clonotypes with MiXCR by TCRdb, which kept only in-frame beta chains. Each entry is one CDR3 protein sequence, shown with its most common DNA and genes. In this record, the V and J calls reflect TCRdb's handling and not the investigators' own analysis. Present in this sample are some 880,000 distinct CDR3 sequences, 35% to 40% of which were seen just once. The top ten constitute approximately 13% of the sample.

Systemically healthy Caucasian individuals from Russia, 39 in total and aged about 6 to 100 years, were included as donors. About 9.6 milliliters of peripheral blood were collected from each donor into EDTA-treated Vacutainer tubes. PBMCs were isolated by Ficoll-Paque density-gradient centrifugation, with at least 7 million obtained per sample. Trizol reagent was used to extract total RNA from the PBMCs, yielding at least 6 micrograms per sample. The percentages of naive CD45RAhigh/CD27high T cells were determined by flow cytometry on a PBMC aliquot from every donor. The V gene is TRBV5-1 and the J gene is TRBJ2-2, with TRBD2 tentatively as D gene (5 bases match). The sample consisted of blood. The source is a man aged 18 to 29 in good health. DNA sequence: TGCGCCAGCAGCTTGGGGCAGGCGGGGAACACCGGGGAGCTGTTTTTT. The translation is CASSLGQAGNTGELFF. With the rest looked up from the reference TRBV5-1 and TRBJ2-2 genes rather than sequenced, the full variable domain is KAGVTQTPRYLIKTRGQQVTLSCSPISGHRSVSWYQQTPGQGLQFLFEYFSETQRNKGNFPGRFSGRQFSNSRSEMNVSTLELGDSALYLCASSLGQAGNTGELFFGEGSRLTVL.